This entry is about one T cell receptor (beta chain). The data originate from a study of blood T cells in healthy people across ages. The CDR3 is 15 residues long. Trimming left V 3 bases short and J 4 bases short, with 15 bases between. The germline V gene encodes CDR1 MGHRA and CDR2 YSYEKL. The use of a sample-barcoded 5' primer and a J-beta primer mix characterized a second PCR of about 7 to 12 cycles. Each of the cDNA molecules was tagged by a template-switch adaptor with 12 random nucleotides. TCRdb reprocessed the 5' RACE reads via MiXCR and lists one record per CDR3 protein. This sample yields about 970,000 distinct CDR3 sequences, of which 51% are seen a single time; around 21% belongs to the top ten.

This chain links TRBV4-1 with TRBJ2-5; no reliable D call. This TCR derives from a woman between 55 and 75 years old in good health. What was sequenced was blood. CDR3 nucleotides: TGCGCCAGCAGCCAGGACGACACTGGCGTAGAGACCCAGTACTTC. Translated, it gives CASSQDDTGVETQYF.